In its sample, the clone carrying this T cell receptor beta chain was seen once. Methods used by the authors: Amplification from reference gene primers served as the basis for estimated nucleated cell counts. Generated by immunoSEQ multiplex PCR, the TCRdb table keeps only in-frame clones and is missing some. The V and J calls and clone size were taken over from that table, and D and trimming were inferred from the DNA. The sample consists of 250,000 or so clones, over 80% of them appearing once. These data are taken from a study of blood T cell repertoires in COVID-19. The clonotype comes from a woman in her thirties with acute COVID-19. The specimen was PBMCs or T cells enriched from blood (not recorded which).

DNA of the CDR3: TGCGCCAGCAGCTCTCCTCCCAGAAACTATGGCTACACCTTC. This translates into CASSSPPRNYGYTF. The chain employs TRBV5-1 and TRBJ1-2; D not resolved. Trimming left V 3 bases short and J 2 bases short, with 11 bases between. The CDR3 is 14 amino acids. Germline CDR1 SGHRS, CDR2 YFSETQ.